One and the same sample provided the 25 T cell receptor beta chains below, sequenced in a study of neurological immune-mediated disorders (dated by TCRdb to about 2019). To prepare the library, 5' RACE was applied. The instrument given in TCRdb is Illumina HiSeq 2500. TCRdb itself trimmed the public reads at Q25 with fastp, ran MiXCR and retained productive beta chains. Identical CDR3 protein sequences are pooled into one entry, listed with their most common genes and DNA. The sample includes 30,000 to 50,000 distinct CDR3 sequences, with 7% to 8.5% observed a single time. Clones ranked in the top ten supply around 5.7% of the sample. Sequenced sample: CD4+ T cells from blood. The source is a man aged 50-60 years in good health.

This clonotype has at least ten counts. V usage is TRBV5-4 and J usage is TRBJ2-7, with D possibly matching TRBD1 (6 bases). Looked up from germline, CDR1 is SGHNT and CDR2 is YYREEE (reference sequence). V lost 4 bases and J lost 2, with 13 bases in between. This CDR3 is 14 amino acids long. The CDR3 region has the DNA TGTGCCAGCAGCCGTGCTGAGGGGGCCTACGAGCAGTACTTC. Protein: CASSRAEGAYEQYF.

This clonotype occurred many times. The chain links TRBV5-1 to TRBJ2-1; maybe TRBD2 (5 bases). V was pared by 4 bases and J by 7 bases, with 18 bases between. The CDR3 has 15 amino acids. Germline-derived CDR1 and CDR2 are SGHRS and YFSETQ. CDR3 sequence reads: CASSTTAGIINEQFF. The DNA for the CDR3 is TGCGCCAGCAGCACCACGGCCGGGATTATAAATGAGCAGTTCTTC.

This clonotype was picked up many times. The rearrangement links TRBV6-2 or TRBV6-3 to TRBJ2-7, with 11 bases aligning to TRBD2. V was pared by 7 bases and J by 6 bases, with 8 bases of the junction left unmatched. Germline V lookup: CDR1 MNHEY, CDR2 SVGEGT. The CDR3 runs to 14 residues. In DNA form, the CDR3 reads TGTGCCAGCACCCAACCGGGACTAGCGGCCGAGCAGTACTTC. It translates to CASTQPGLAAEQYF.

This clonotype was seen at least ten times. This chain joins TRBV2 and TRBJ2-2, with 7 bases identical to TRBD2. CDR1 is SNHLY and CDR2 is FYNNEI in the germline V gene. This CDR3 region has 15 residues. With V trimmed by 1 base and J by 2 bases, 1 base remained unmatched. The CDR3 DNA reads as TGTGCCAGCAGTGAAGGGACTAGTAACACCGGGGAGCTGTTTTTT. This translates into CASSEGTSNTGELFF.

This clonotype occurred a few times. V and J are TRBV5-4 and TRBJ2-7; D gene ambiguous. Germline-derived CDR1 and CDR2 are SGHNT and YYREEE (reference sequence). The V end lost 0 bases, the J end lost 3 bases, and 4 bases lay between the germline ends. The CDR3 extends over 12 amino acids. The CDR3, as DNA: TGTGCCAGCAGCTTGGCCGACTACGAGCAGTACTTC. This sequence encodes CASSLADYEQYF.

Only a few counts were recorded for this clonotype. J is TRBJ2-2 and V is TRBV5-1, with 9 bases identical to TRBD2. Germline V gene data show CDR1 as SGHRS and CDR2 as YFSETQ. The V segment lost 2 bases and the J segment 1 base; nucleotides outside the gene matches: 0. The CDR3 totals 15 residues. The CDR3 DNA follows: TGCGCCAGCAGCTTAGCGGGAGGGAACACCGGGGAGCTGTTTTTT. It translates to CASSLAGGNTGELFF.

This clonotype was detected many times. The chain uses TRBV6-6 and TRBJ1-5; possible D gene TRBD1, 6 bases. V was trimmed by 6 bases and J by 1 base, leaving 16 bases between them. The CDR3 is 16 amino acids. CDR1 and CDR2 from the germline V gene are MNHNY and SVGAGI (reference sequence). The CDR3: CASRTRGELSNQPQHF. CDR3 DNA: TGTGCCAGCAGAACGAGGGGGGAATTGAGCAATCAGCCCCAGCATTTT.

This clonotype was seen repeatedly, ten times or more. J is TRBJ2-5 and V is TRBV20-1, with 10 nucleotides matching TRBD2. Germline trimming cut 4 bases from V and 2 bases from J; bases unmatched to any gene: 1. Germline V gene lookup returns CDR1 DFQATT and CDR2 SNEGSKA (reference sequence). The CDR3 loop spans 13 amino acids. The CDR3 bases are TGCAGTGCTACTAGCGGGGGACAAGAGACCCAGTACTTC. It codes for CSATSGGQETQYF.

This clonotype was seen many times. The J gene is TRBJ2-3, the V gene TRBV5-1, with D perhaps matching TRBD1 or TRBD2 (6 bases each). This CDR3 contains 17 residues. Germline V gene data show CDR1 as SGHRS and CDR2 as YFSETQ. V dropped 3 bases and J dropped 2 bases, with 19 bases sitting between them. DNA for the CDR3: TGCGCCAGCAGCTCGCAACTACAGGGACTTGTCACAGATACGCAGTATTTT. This encodes CASSSQLQGLVTDTQYF.

Many counts were recorded for this clonotype. The chain links TRBV20-1 to TRBJ2-5; unclear D gene. The CDR3 has 11 residues. Germline V gene lookup returns CDR1 DFQATT and CDR2 SNEGSKA (reference sequence). V lost 0 bases to trimming and J lost 7 bases, with 6 bases between them. CDR3 in amino acids: CSARDPATQYF. As DNA, the CDR3 is TGCAGTGCTAGAGATCCGGCGACCCAGTACTTC.

This clonotype was picked up many times. The CDR3 region is CAIRARGSGANNEQFF. For the CDR3, the DNA is TGTGCCATCAGGGCCAGGGGTAGCGGGGCTAACAATGAGCAGTTCTTC. The rearrangement uses TRBV10-3 and TRBJ2-1, with 8 bases fitting TRBD2. Per germline, CDR1 ENHRY and CDR2 SYGVKD. The CDR3 runs to 16 residues. Trimming took 6 bases from V and 5 from J; bases not matched to a gene: 12.

This clonotype appeared many times. V usage is TRBV20-1 and J usage is TRBJ2-1, with D perhaps matching TRBD1 or TRBD2 (6 bases each). Between the trimmed V and J ends, which lost 0 bases and 9 bases, there was a span of 21 bases. Germline V gene sequence: CDR1 DFQATT, CDR2 SNEGSKA (reference sequence). This CDR3 comprises 16 residues. The CDR3 sequence: CSARDKGGRELFEQFF. The DNA for the CDR3 is TGCAGTGCTAGAGATAAGGGGGGACGAGAGCTGTTTGAGCAGTTCTTC.

This clonotype was counted ten times or more. The rearrangement links TRBV4-1 to TRBJ1-4, with unresolved D. Per the germline V gene, CDR1 is MGHRA and CDR2 is YSYEKL. The CDR3 consists of 16 residues. Trimming removed 0 bases from V and 4 bases from J, with 12 bases in between. CDR3 amino acids: CASSQDGKILNEKLFF. The CDR3 DNA reads TGCGCCAGCAGCCAAGACGGAAAGATACTTAATGAAAAACTGTTTTTT.

This clonotype was observed at least ten times. The chain combines TRBV5-4 with TRBJ2-2, with 10 bases fitting TRBD1. There are 17 residues in the CDR3. Germline CDR1 reads SGHNT; CDR2 reads YYREEE (reference sequence). Trimming took 4 bases from V and 1 from J; bases not matched to a gene: 7. DNA of the CDR3: TGTGCCAGCAGCATACCGGGACAGGGGCTGAACACCGGGGAGCTGTTTTTT. Translation gives CASSIPGQGLNTGELFF.

This clonotype was found many times. The genes are TRBV28 and TRBJ2-3; a possible D gene is TRBD1 (6 bases). CDR1 is MDHEN and CDR2 is SYDVKM in the germline V gene. The CDR3 sequence is 15 residues long. Trimming cost V 3 bases and J 0 bases, with 10 bases left between them. Here the CDR3 DNA reads TGTGCCAGCAGTTTTGAGAGGGGGAGCACAGATACGCAGTATTTT. It specifies CASSFERGSTDTQYF.

This clonotype was recorded many times. The V gene is TRBV29-1, the J gene TRBJ2-3, with 7 bases matching TRBD1. The ends lost 6 bases at V and 2 bases at J; junction bases unmatched: 5. Germline loops: CDR1 SQVTM, CDR2 ANQGSEA. The CDR3 contains 13 residues. CDR3 coding DNA: TGCAGCGTGCGACAGGGATCCACAGATACGCAGTATTTT. Translation: CSVRQGSTDTQYF.

This clonotype was found many times. The CDR3 here is CASTPQGGSTDTQYF. The CDR3 region has the DNA TGTGCCAGCACCCCCCAGGGAGGGAGCACAGATACGCAGTATTTT. The rearrangement links TRBV9 to TRBJ2-3; 7 positions match TRBD2. The CDR3 runs 15 residues. V trimming: 6 bases; J trimming: 0 bases; junction bases outside the gene matches: 7. Per the germline V gene, CDR1 is SGDLS and CDR2 is YYNGEE.

This clonotype was seen at least ten times. V usage is TRBV20-1 and J usage is TRBJ2-1; 8 bases line up with TRBD2. The V gene end was trimmed by 7 bases and the J gene end by 2 bases; junction bases not matched to a gene: 7. The CDR3 is 14 amino acids. Looked up from germline, CDR1 is DFQATT and CDR2 is SNEGSKA (reference sequence). CDR3 DNA: TGCAGTGTAATCCCCGGGAGGGCCTACAATGAGCAGTTCTTC. It yields the protein CSVIPGRAYNEQFF.

This clonotype was counted many times. The gene calls are TRBV5-1 and TRBJ2-2, with 7 nucleotides matching TRBD1. The CDR3 contains 13 residues. V dropped 5 bases and J dropped 6; count of bases not matched to a gene: 4. CDR1 SGHRS and CDR2 YFSETQ come from the germline V gene. CDR3 region: CASSQTGPGELFF. The CDR3 coding sequence is TGCGCCAGCAGTCAGACAGGGCCCGGGGAGCTGTTTTTT.

This clonotype was seen repeatedly, ten times or more. The V gene is TRBV12-3 or TRBV12-4, the J gene TRBJ1-3; 7 nucleotides match TRBD1. The V and J ends lost 6 bases and 4 bases, in that order; junction bases with no gene match: 6. This CDR3 is built from 14 residues. The CDR3 nucleotides read TGTGCCAGCAGACGACAGGGCCGCGGAAACACCATATATTTT. This encodes CASRRQGRGNTIYF.

The table lists this clonotype with many counts. The J gene is TRBJ2-1, the V gene TRBV10-3; 8 bases are a match to TRBD2. The CDR3 extends over 17 amino acids. With 0 bases clipped from V and 1 base from J, the junction kept 5 bases outside the gene matches. CDR1 and CDR2 (germline): ENHRY, SYGVKD. In DNA form, the CDR3 reads TGTGCCATCAGTGAGTCGACTCGCGGGAGGTCCTACAATGAGCAGTTCTTC. Translation: CAISESTRGRSYNEQFF.

The CDR3 region is CATRVQLANTGELFF. DNA of the CDR3: TGTGCCACCCGAGTACAGCTTGCGAACACCGGGGAGCTGTTTTTT. The rearrangement links TRBV6-2 or TRBV6-3 to TRBJ2-2; D call uncertain. Germline V lookup: CDR1 MNHEY, CDR2 SVGEGT. Trimming took off 10 bases at V and 0 bases at J, with 15 bases between the two ends. The length of the CDR3 is 15 residues.

This clonotype is deemed medium-sized (0.01 to 0.1%). V is TRBV10-3 and J is TRBJ2-5, with D possibly being TRBD1 or TRBD2 (5 bases each). Between the trimmed V and J ends, which lost 0 bases and 7 bases, there was a span of 21 bases. This CDR3 is 17 amino acids long. Per germline, CDR1 ENHRY and CDR2 SYGVKD. CDR3 DNA: TGTGCCATCAGTGAGTCGGGGGATAGTAGTCTACACAGGACCCAGTACTTC. Its translation: CAISESGDSSLHRTQYF.

This clonotype was recorded many times. The chain couples TRBV20-1 to TRBJ2-7, with 10 bases that match TRBD2. J lost 3 bases, V lost 1 base, and 9 bases had no gene match. CDR3 length: 16 residues. In germline, CDR1 is DFQATT, CDR2 SNEGSKA (reference sequence). The CDR3 DNA is TGCAGTGCTAGAGTTAGCGGGAGGCCTCGGGGCTACGAGCAGTACTTC. Protein sequence: CSARVSGRPRGYEQYF.

The sample holds many counts of this clonotype. The chain is built from TRBV7-3 and TRBJ2-1; D not resolved. V lost 3 bases, J lost 5 bases, and 14 bases lay in between. Germline V lookup: CDR1 SGHTA, CDR2 FQGTGA. The CDR3 has 15 residues. The CDR3 region has the DNA TGTGCCAGCAGCTTGACTGCCACTCCTAACAATGAGCAGTTCTTC. Translated, it gives CASSLTATPNNEQFF.